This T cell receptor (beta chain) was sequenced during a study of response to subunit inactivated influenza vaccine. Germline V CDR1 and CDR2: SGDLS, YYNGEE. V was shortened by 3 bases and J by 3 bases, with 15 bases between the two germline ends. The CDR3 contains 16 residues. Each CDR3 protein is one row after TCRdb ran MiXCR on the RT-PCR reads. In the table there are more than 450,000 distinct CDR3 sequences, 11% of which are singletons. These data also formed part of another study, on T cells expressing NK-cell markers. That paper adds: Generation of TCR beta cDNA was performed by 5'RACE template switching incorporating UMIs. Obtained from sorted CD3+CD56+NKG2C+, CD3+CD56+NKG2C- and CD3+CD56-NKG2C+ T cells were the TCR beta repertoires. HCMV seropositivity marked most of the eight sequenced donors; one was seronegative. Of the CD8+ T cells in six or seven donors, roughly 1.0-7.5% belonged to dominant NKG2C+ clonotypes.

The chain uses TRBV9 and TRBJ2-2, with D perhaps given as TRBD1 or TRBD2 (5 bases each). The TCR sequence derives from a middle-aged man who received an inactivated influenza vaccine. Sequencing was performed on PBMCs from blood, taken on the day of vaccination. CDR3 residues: CASSERGDAHTGELFF. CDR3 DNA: TGTGCCAGCAGCGAAAGAGGGGACGCCCACACCGGGGAGCTGTTTTTT.